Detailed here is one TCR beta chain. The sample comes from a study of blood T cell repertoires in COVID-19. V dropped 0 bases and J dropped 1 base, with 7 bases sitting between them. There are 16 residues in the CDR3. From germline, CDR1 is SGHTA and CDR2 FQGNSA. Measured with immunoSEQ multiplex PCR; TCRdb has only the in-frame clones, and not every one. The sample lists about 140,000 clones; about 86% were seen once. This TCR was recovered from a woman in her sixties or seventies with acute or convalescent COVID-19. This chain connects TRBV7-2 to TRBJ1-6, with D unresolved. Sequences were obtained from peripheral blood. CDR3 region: CASSLARQSYNSPLHF. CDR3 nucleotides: TGTGCCAGCAGCTTAGCGAGGCAGTCCTATAATTCACCCCTCCACTTT.